Presented here are 21 T cell receptor beta chains from one specimen sequenced in a study of cytomegalovirus exposure and HLA in healthy donors. PCR amplification relied on 60 Vbeta primers (plus 13 Jbeta primers). Method: immunoSEQ multiplex PCR; TCRdb's copy keeps in-frame clones and lacks some. The sample yields some 82,000 clones, of which the top ten take up around 1.1%. Sequences were obtained from PBMCs. Source of these receptors: a woman younger than 45 in good health and CMV-seronegative.

CDR3 in DNA: TGTGCCAGCAGTACTGGGACAGGGACTCATGGCTACACCTTC. Translation: CASSTGTGTHGYTF. The chain has TRBV28 and TRBJ1-2; 9 bases fit TRBD1. V shed 5 bases and J 6 bases; nucleotides not matched to a gene: 7. CDR3 size: 14 residues. Germline CDR1 MDHEN, CDR2 SYDVKM.

This sequence joins TRBV30 and TRBJ1-6; D ambiguous. This CDR3 is 14 amino acids long. In germline, CDR1 is GTSNPN, CDR2 SVGIG (reference sequence). The V end lost 2 bases, the J end lost 5 bases, and 10 bases lay between the germline ends. The CDR3 region has the DNA TGTGCCTGGAGTCGGGAACAGAATAATTCACCCCTCCACTTT. It encodes CAWSREQNNSPLHF. Supplemented by reference TRBV30 and TRBJ1-6, the full variable domain reads SQTIHQWPATLVQPVGSPLSLECTVEGTSNPNLYWYRQAAGRGLQLLFYSVGIGQISSEVPQNLSASRPQDRQFILSSKKLLLSDSGFYLCAWSREQNNSPLHFGNGTRLTVT.

CDR3 DNA sequence: TGTGCCAGCAGCATCGCCCCCGACTACGAGCAGTACTTC. It specifies CASSIAPDYEQYF. V is TRBV6-1 and J is TRBJ2-5, with unresolved D. The last part of the DNA fits TRBJ2-7 better; the J call may be wrong. The CDR3 sequence is 13 residues long. Germline lookup yields CDR1 MNHNS and CDR2 SASEGT.

The chain has TRBV6-5 and TRBJ1-1; D unresolved. This CDR3 spans 15 amino acids. V was clipped by 6 bases and J by 0 bases, with 14 bases between them. Germline CDR1 reads MNHEY; CDR2 reads SVGAGI. CDR3 sequence reads: CASREYDIVNTEAFF. The CDR3 DNA follows: TGTGCCAGCAGAGAATACGACATCGTGAACACTGAAGCTTTCTTT.

This chain joins TRBV5-5 and TRBJ2-5; 12 nucleotides match TRBD2. CDR3 length: 18 residues. Germline CDR1 reads SGHKS; CDR2 reads YYEKEE (reference sequence). With V trimmed by 4 bases and J by 3 bases, 13 bases remained unmatched. CDR3 DNA sequence: TGTGCCAGCAGCCCCACCCCAAGGGCTAGCGGGAGGGAAGAGACCCAGTACTTC. Protein product: CASSPTPRASGREETQYF.

The rearrangement uses TRBV19 and TRBJ1-5; D perhaps matches TRBD1 (5 bases). V was shortened by 7 bases and J by 4 bases, with 17 bases between the two germline ends. The CDR3 extends over 15 amino acids. The V gene's germline CDR1 is LNHDA and CDR2 SQIVND (reference sequence). CDR3 nucleotides: TGTGCCAGTACCTCGACTTTCGGGGGGAATCAGCCCCAGCATTTT. This codes for CASTSTFGGNQPQHF.

The genes are TRBV4-2 and TRBJ1-2; perhaps TRBD1 as D (6 bases). The V gene's germline CDR1 is LGHNA and CDR2 YNFKEQ. V was pared by 0 bases and J by 8 bases, with 22 bases between. The CDR3 runs to 17 residues. Written as DNA, the CDR3 is TGTGCCAGCAGCCAAGATCGGGGGGCAGCTAGAGGGGGAGGCTACACCTTC. Protein sequence: CASSQDRGAARGGGYTF.

As for this clone: The identical CDR3 is also encoded by other nucleotide sequences in the sample. The gene calls are TRBV19 and TRBJ1-1; 8 nucleotides agree with TRBD1. Unmatched junction bases numbered 5, after V lost 6 bases and J lost 5 bases. Germline loops: CDR1 LNHDA, CDR2 SQIVND (reference sequence). CDR3 length: 13 amino acids. CDR3 nucleotide sequence: TGTGCCAGTAGACTACAGGGGGGAACTGAAGCTTTCTTT. This gives the protein CASRLQGGTEAFF.

The V call is TRBV12-5, the J call TRBJ2-3; possible D gene TRBD1, 5 bases. The V end was cut by 6 bases, the J end by 7 bases, with 26 bases between. The CDR3 has 17 amino acids. The germline V gene has CDR1 LGHNT and CDR2 FRNRAP. CDR3: CASGLGAILDNEYTQYF. The CDR3 DNA is TGTGCTAGTGGCCTTGGGGCAATTCTAGATAATGAATATACGCAGTATTTT. Combining the CDR3 with reference TRBV12-5 and TRBJ2-3 gives the whole variable domain DARVTQTPRHKVTEMGQEVTMRCQPILGHNTVFWYRQTMMQGLELLAYFRNRAPLDDSGMPKDRFSAEMPDATLATLKIQPSEPRDSAVYFCASGLGAILDNEYTQYFGPGTRLTVL.

V usage is TRBV13 and J usage is TRBJ2-1, with 13 bases fitting TRBD2. The trim removed 3 bases at V and 5 bases at J, leaving 4 bases unmatched. The germline CDR1 and CDR2 sequences are PRHDT and FYEKMQ (reference sequence). The CDR3 has 16 amino acids. CDR3 sequence reads: CASSFRTSGSDNEQFF. The CDR3 coding sequence is TGTGCCAGCAGCTTTAGGACTAGCGGGAGTGACAATGAGCAGTTCTTC.

The rearrangement links TRBV6-1 to TRBJ1-2, with TRBD1 identical over 7 bases. The CDR3 is 15 residues long. From germline, CDR1 is MNHNS and CDR2 SASEGT. V was pared by 3 bases and J by 5 bases, with 9 bases of the junction left unmatched. The CDR3, as DNA: TGTGCCAGCAGTGACGTGACAGGGTTTCGGTATGGCTACACCTTC. Protein sequence: CASSDVTGFRYGYTF.

This sequence joins TRBV10-2 and TRBJ2-7; 8 bases line up with TRBD1. The J segment lost 3 bases and the V segment lost 8 bases, leaving 9 bases of the junction unmatched. This CDR3 has 14 residues. Germline loops: CDR1 WSHSY, CDR2 SAAADI. CDR3 DNA sequence: TGCGCCAGCCGCCAGGGGGCCCTCCTCTACGAGCAGTACTTC. As protein: CASRQGALLYEQYF.

J is TRBJ2-1 and V is TRBV20-1; D not certain. The CDR3 extends over 11 amino acids. Germline CDR1 is DFQATT and CDR2 is SNEGSKA (reference sequence). V was pared by 2 bases and J by 10 bases, with 9 bases between. The CDR3 here is CSARISQEQFF. DNA for the CDR3: TGCAGTGCTAGAATTAGTCAAGAGCAGTTCTTC.

V and J are TRBV30 and TRBJ1-3; tentatively, D is TRBD1 (6 bases). The CDR3 covers 12 residues. From germline, CDR1 is GTSNPN and CDR2 SVGIG (reference sequence). V lost 8 bases and J 2 bases, leaving 10 bases between the germline ends. The CDR3 region is CAGRGAGNTIYF. The CDR3 nucleotides read TGTGCCGGCAGGGGAGCTGGAAACACCATATATTTT.

The chain joins TRBV4-1 to TRBJ2-3; maybe TRBD1 (5 bases). Per the germline V gene, CDR1 is MGHRA and CDR2 is YSYEKL. The CDR3 has 11 residues. V was cut by 4 bases and J by 14 bases, with 13 bases left in between. The CDR3 protein is CASSPGQGMYF. The CDR3 nucleotides read TGCGCCAGCAGCCCCGGACAAGGAATGTATTTT.

The chain joins TRBV15 to TRBJ2-7; 9 positions match TRBD2. The CDR3 loop spans 16 amino acids. The V segment lost 1 base and the J segment 0 bases; nucleotides outside the gene matches: 4. Germline loops: CDR1 LNHNV, CDR2 YYDKDF (reference sequence). For the CDR3, the DNA is TGTGCCACCAGCAGAGCGCGGGGGGGGAGCTCCTACGAGCAGTACTTC. Protein: CATSRARGGSSYEQYF.

This chain joins TRBV7-6 and TRBJ2-1; 13 bases are a match to TRBD2. The germline gives CDR1 SGHVS, CDR2 FNYEAQ. J gave up 7 bases and V 1 base, and 1 base lay outside the gene matches. The CDR3 extends over 15 amino acids. DNA of the CDR3: TGTGCCAGCAGCTTAGGACTAGCGGGGGGAAATGAGCAGTTCTTC. Protein product: CASSLGLAGGNEQFF.

This sequence joins TRBV6-5 and TRBJ1-5; 9 bases map to TRBD1. CDR1 and CDR2 (germline): MNHEY, SVGAGI. V was pared by 5 bases and J by 15 bases, with 14 bases of the junction left unmatched. The CDR3 is made up of 14 amino acids. The chain's CDR3 is CASSPRDRVRVRHF. In DNA, the CDR3 is TGTGCCAGCAGTCCCCGGGACAGGGTCAGAGTACGGCATTTT.

The chain carries TRBV10-3 and TRBJ1-1; tentative D call: TRBD1 (6 bases). The CDR3 runs 14 residues. The V end was cut by 10 bases, the J end by 3 bases, with 18 bases between. The germline V gene encodes CDR1 ENHRY and CDR2 SYGVKD. In DNA form, the CDR3 reads TGTGCCACCCTCGCCCTAGGGGGTGACACTGAAGCTTTCTTT. Amino acids: CATLALGGDTEAFF.

V is TRBV6-5 and J is TRBJ2-2; 7 bases agree with TRBD2. CDR1 MNHEY and CDR2 SVGAGI come from the germline V gene. The CDR3 contains 15 residues. Trimming removed 2 bases from V and 6 bases from J; junction bases left unmatched: 6. The CDR3 DNA sequence: TGTGCCAGCAGTTACGGGGAGGGCCAGCCCGGGGAGCTGTTTTTT. Translating gives CASSYGEGQPGELFF.

V and J are TRBV6-6 and TRBJ2-4, with D unresolved. Germline V gene lookup returns CDR1 MNHNY and CDR2 SVGAGI (reference sequence). V was shortened by 4 bases and J by 0 bases, with 10 bases between the two germline ends. This CDR3 has 15 residues. This CDR3 is CASSSLELAKNIQYF. In DNA, the CDR3 is TGTGCCAGCAGTTCTCTGGAGTTAGCCAAAAACATTCAGTACTTC.